These 29 T cell receptor delta chains came from one sample sequenced in a study of DNA immune sequencing with unique molecular identifiers. A 32-plex genomic DNA assay used primers for all 8 TRDV and 4 TRDJ genes. In about 3 barcoding PCR cycles, molecules received a 12-nucleotide UMI, then adapter PCR followed. TCRdb reanalysed the multiplex PCR reads with CATT. Seen here are 4,500 to 6,000 delta-chain clones, over 9.5% observed once, and the top ten hold around half. The specimen was gamma-delta T cells enriched from blood buffy coat, or unenriched PBMCs (not recorded which). The receptors were sampled from a human donor in good health.

Details on this clone: This clone may be a read error of a much larger clone one base away. No V gene call was produced; the J gene was TRDJ4; the DNA was not compared with TRDD3, the D call given in the table. This CDR3 region has 24 residues. The CDR3 sequence: CACDTVSSPRRRGLEGGYDRHLIF. CDR3 sequence (DNA): TGTGCCTGTGACACCGTGTCTTCCCCCAGACGTCGGGGTCTCGAGGGCGGTTATGACAGACACCTGATCTTT.

In this sample, this clone turned up many times. Other DNA sequences from this sample encode an identical CDR3 as well. The chain uses TRDV1 and TRDJ1, with 10 bases aligning to TRDD3. In the absence of a J gene in TCRdb, the DNA was matched to germline to assign it here. V was clipped by 5 bases and J by 8 bases; unmatched bases: 32. The CDR3 covers 22 residues. CDR1 TSWWSYY and CDR2 QGS come from the germline V gene. For the CDR3, the DNA is TGTGCTCTTGGGTCCCCTTACCCTTTTCTACAGCGTGGTGGGGGATACAGGGTGAAACTCATCTTT. It encodes CALGSPYPFLQRGGGYRVKLIF.

The sample holds one count of this clone. The J gene is TRDJ1, while no V gene call was made; the table names TRDD3, a call not compared with the DNA. The CDR3 is 16 residues long. CDR3 in DNA: TGTGCTCTTGGGGGCACGCCCTACCGGGGGTCCGATAAACTCATCTTT. This gives the protein CALGGTPYRGSDKLIF.

Comment on this clone: A much larger clone differs from this one at a single base, so this may be a read error. The DNA of the CDR3 is TGTGCTCTTGGGGAACAATTCCTACGCCACGCCAAACTGGGGGACACCGGTAGGGACACCGATAAACTCATCTTT. Its translation is CALGEQFLRHAKLGDTGRDTDKLIF. The gene calls are TRDV1 and TRDJ1; TRDD3 matches at 9 bases. Matching the DNA to germline supplied the J gene, which TCRdb does not give. The CDR3 contains 25 residues. Trimming at V came to 1 base and at J to 0 bases, leaving 30 bases not matched to a gene. The germline gives CDR1 TSWWSYY, CDR2 QGS.

This clone turned up a few times. A read error likely explains this, since a far larger clone differs by one base. Distinct nucleotide sequences in the sample also encode this CDR3. The chain recombines TRDV2 with TRDJ3; tentative D call: TRDD3 (5 bases). The CDR3 runs 20 residues. Germline V lookup: CDR1 GEAIGNYY, CDR2 EKD. In DNA form, the CDR3 reads TGTGCCTGTGACACCTTGGGGACCACGAACGGCTCCTGGGACACACGACAGATGTTTTTC. The encoded protein is CACDTLGTTNGSWDTRQMFF.

This clone appeared a few times. This sequence joins TRDV1 and TRDJ1; TRDD3 matches at 13 bases. TCRdb leaves out the J gene; it was filled in here by matching the DNA to germline. The germline gives CDR1 TSWWSYY, CDR2 QGS. Germline trimming cut 2 bases from V and 0 bases from J; bases unmatched to any gene: 24. The CDR3 contains 24 residues. In DNA form, the CDR3 reads TGTGCTCTTGGGGAAGTAGGCACCTGCGTTGTACTGGGGGATACGCCCACTTACACCGATAAACTCATCTTT. Its protein product is CALGEVGTCVVLGDTPTYTDKLIF.

The rearrangement uses TRAV29/DV5 and TRDJ1; 8 bases are shared with TRDD3. TCRdb is silent on the J gene; assignment here came from matching the DNA to germline. This CDR3 region has 21 residues. The germline gives CDR1 NSMFDY, CDR2 ISSIKDK. V was pared by 0 bases and J by 0 bases, with 22 bases of the junction left unmatched. DNA of the CDR3: TGTGCAGCAAGCGTATCAGGCCTACGTCTGGGGGAAAAAACGTACACCGATAAACTCATCTTT. Its protein product is CAASVSGLRLGEKTYTDKLIF.

This clone showed up just a few times. The TCRdb protein comes from a much larger clone and disagrees with this DNA's translation at residue 10, likely due to a read error; the protein given here is derived from the DNA. V is TRDV2 and J is TRDJ1; D is perhaps TRDD3 (6 bases). Germline CDR1 and CDR2: GEAIGNYY and EKD. Deletions cut 0 bases from V and 0 bases from J, with 16 bases between. The CDR3 runs to 17 residues. CDR3 residues: CACDTLVLGGNTDKLIF. CDR3 sequence (DNA): TGTGCCTGTGACACCCTCGTGTTGGGGGGGAACACCGATAAACTCATCTTT.

This clone was counted a few times. TCRdb's listed protein matches a much larger clone and diverges from this DNA's translation at residue 5, likely through a read error; the protein shown comes from the DNA. The chain joins TRDV2 to TRDJ3, with 13 bases lining up with TRDD3. Germline CDR1 and CDR2: GEAIGNYY and EKD. This CDR3 is built from 20 residues. V trimming: 2 bases; J trimming: 0 bases; junction bases outside the gene matches: 6. CDR3 bases: TGTGCCTGTGACAGTGTACTGGGGGATACGACCTCCTGGGACACCCGACAGATGTTTTTC. This gives the protein CACDSVLGDTTSWDTRQMFF.

A few counts support this clone. TCRdb pairs this DNA with a much larger clone's protein that differs at residue 3, likely a read error; the protein shown was translated from the DNA. The rearrangement uses TRDV2 and TRDJ1; D remains unclear. The CDR3 spans 14 residues. Per the germline V gene, CDR1 is GEAIGNYY and CDR2 is EKD. The CDR3 DNA sequence: TGTGCCAGTGACACCGTCGCGCTACCCGATAAACTCATCTTT. Translation gives CASDTVALPDKLIF.

In its sample, this clone was seen a few times. The V and J genes are TRDV3 and TRDJ1, with 11 bases lining up with TRDD3. CDR3 length: 17 amino acids. Per germline, CDR1 TVYSNPD and CDR2 GDNSRS (reference sequence). Trimming took 3 bases from V and 4 from J; bases not matched to a gene: 16. CDR3 residues: CALSSGLGDTIGDKLIF. The CDR3 nucleotides are TGTGCCTTGTCTTCCGGTCTGGGGGATACTATCGGCGATAAACTCATCTTT.

By share, this clone counts as large (0.1 to 1%). This sample includes further DNA sequences coding for the same CDR3. The chain employs TRDV2 and TRDJ1; TRDD3 agrees at 8 bases. The germline V gene has CDR1 GEAIGNYY and CDR2 EKD. The CDR3 consists of 17 residues. Unmatched junction bases numbered 12, after V lost 3 bases and J lost 1 base. CDR3 region: CACDSLPYGDTTDKLIF. CDR3 DNA sequence: TGTGCCTGTGACTCACTTCCCTACGGGGATACCACCGATAAACTCATCTTT.

This clone was observed many times. The TCRdb protein comes from a much larger clone and disagrees with this DNA's translation at residue 11, likely due to a read error; the protein given here is derived from the DNA. The chain joins TRDV2 to TRDJ1, with 9 bases that match TRDD3. J lost 1 base, V lost 1 base, and 9 bases had no gene match. The CDR3 has 17 residues. Germline V gene lookup returns CDR1 GEAIGNYY and CDR2 EKD. The CDR3 DNA is TGTGCCTGTGACACTCTGGGGGATGGAAAGTTCACCGATAAACTCATCTTT. It translates to CACDTLGDGKFTDKLIF.

Comments on this clone: This likely reflects a read error, since a far larger clone is one base away. Other DNA sequences in the sample encode the same CDR3. The chain is built from TRDV2 and TRDJ1; 7 bases agree with TRDD3. This CDR3 has 16 residues. The germline CDR1 and CDR2 sequences are GEAIGNYY and EKD. The CDR3 bases are TGCGCCTGTGACCCCCTGGGGGTTACAAACACCGATAAACTCATCTTT. It translates to CACDPLGVTNTDKLIF.

This clone has a handful of counts. A far larger clone is one nucleotide away, so this likely arose from a read error. Other DNA sequences in the same sample also yield this CDR3. The rearrangement joins TRDV2 to TRDJ3; 11 bases line up with TRDD3. Germline loops: CDR1 GEAIGNYY, CDR2 EKD. The length of the CDR3 is 20 residues. The CDR3 nucleotides read TGTGCCTGTGAACCGTACTGGGGGATAATAGGCTCCTGGGATACCCGACAGATGTTTTTC. It translates to CACEPYWGIIGSWDTRQMFF.

About this clone: Since a much larger clone is just one base distant, this may be a read error. This CDR3 is also generated by other DNA sequences in the sample. The chain has TRDV2 and TRDJ1; TRDD3 matches 7 bases. J was trimmed by 1 base and V by 6 bases; bases with no gene match: 16. CDR3 length: 17 residues. In germline, CDR1 is GEAIGNYY, CDR2 EKD. CDR3 loop: CACSFLGIQGRTDKLIF. CDR3 DNA: TGTGCCTGTTCGTTTCTAGGGATACAGGGGCGCACCGATAAACTCATCTTT.

The assigned J gene is TRDJ1, but the V gene is uncalled; the DNA was not used to check the table's D call, TRDD3. The CDR3 extends over 22 amino acids. The CDR3 sequence: CACDTVRFLPYWGSPYTDKLIF. The CDR3 coding sequence is TGTGCCTGTGACACCGTCCGCTTCCTACCGTACTGGGGGTCACCGTACACCGATAAACTCATCTTT.

By share, this clone ranks as medium-sized (0.01 to 0.1%). The rearrangement joins TRDV2 to TRDJ3, with TRDD3 matching 8 bases. The germline gives CDR1 GEAIGNYY, CDR2 EKD. Unmatched junction bases numbered 9, after V lost 3 bases and J lost 0 bases. CDR3 size: 19 residues. The CDR3 DNA reads TGTGCCTGTGACCGGACTGGGGGCCCCAGCTCCTGGGACACCCGACAGATGTTTTTC. The encoded protein is CACDRTGGPSSWDTRQMFF.

There are many counts of this clone. The CDR3 nucleotides read TGTGCTTATAGGAGTCCGTTGTGGGGGAGCACCGATAAACTCATCTTT. It specifies CAYRSPLWGSTDKLIF. J is TRDJ1 and V is TRAV38-2/DV8; 7 positions match TRDD3. Germline CDR1 reads TSESDYY; CDR2 reads QEAYKQQN. V shed 2 bases, J shed 1 base, and the junction held 8 bases outside the gene matches. The CDR3 covers 16 residues.

This clone was seen only a few times. TCRdb pairs this DNA with a much larger clone's protein that differs at residue 6, likely a read error; the protein shown was translated from the DNA. The chain uses TRDV2 and TRDJ2; D is ambiguous. Gene TRDJ1 matches the end of the DNA better, so the J call may be wrong. CDR1 and CDR2 from the germline V gene are GEAIGNYY and EKD. The CDR3 extends over 16 amino acids. CDR3 protein: CACDPTDRKYTDKLIF. CDR3 DNA sequence: TGTGCCTGTGACCCGACCGATCGGAAGTACACCGATAAACTCATCTTT.

This clone was found a few times. The chain combines TRDV1 with TRDJ1; perhaps D is TRDD2 or TRDD3 (8 bases each). The J gene, not given by TCRdb, was assigned here from a germline match of the nucleotide sequence. Germline loops: CDR1 TSWWSYY, CDR2 QGS. The germline V and J ends were trimmed by 5 bases and 0 bases, with 43 bases remaining between them. The CDR3 sequence is 25 residues long. The CDR3 reads CALGLLPTVGDLTKLLSRYTDKLIF. The CDR3 DNA follows: TGTGCTCTTGGGTTACTTCCTACAGTGGGGGATTTAACCAAATTACTCTCCCGGTACACCGATAAACTCATCTTT.

This clone is termed medium-sized. The V and J genes are TRDV2 and TRDJ4; a possible D gene is TRDD3 (5 bases). Per germline, CDR1 GEAIGNYY and CDR2 EKD. There are 14 residues in the CDR3. With 0 bases removed from V and 3 bases from J, the gap between germline ends came to 13 bases. The CDR3 DNA reads as TGTGCCTGTGACACCGTGGGGAATTCCGGACCCCTGATCTTT. This encodes CACDTVGNSGPLIF.

This clone has just a few counts. The rearrangement uses TRDV1 and TRDJ1, with TRDD3 matching over 8 bases. TCRdb does not report a J gene; here it was assigned by matching the DNA to germline references. Germline CDR1 reads TSWWSYY; CDR2 reads QGS. The CDR3 sequence is 23 residues long. The trim removed 0 bases at V and 0 bases at J, leaving 24 bases unmatched. The CDR3 sequence is CALGELCFFGRLLGESYTDKLIF. CDR3 DNA: TGTGCTCTTGGGGAACTTTGTTTCTTTGGTCGACTCCTGGGGGAATCGTACACCGATAAACTCATCTTT.

The CDR3: CACAGPSYGGVMFTDTLGTDKLIF. For the CDR3, the DNA is TGTGCCTGTGCCGGGCCTTCCTACGGCGGGGTGATGTTCACCGATACTTTAGGCACCGATAAACTCATCTTT. The J gene is TRDJ1, while no V gene call was made; no DNA check was done on the table's D call, TRDD3. This CDR3 comprises 24 residues.

This clone came up a few times. TCRdb's listed protein matches a much larger clone and diverges from this DNA's translation at residue 4, likely through a read error; the protein shown comes from the DNA. This chain joins TRDV2 and TRDJ1; tentatively, D is TRDD3 (5 bases). This CDR3 contains 15 residues. CDR1 GEAIGNYY and CDR2 EKD come from the germline V gene. CDR3 sequence: CACVTVGGRTDKLIF. CDR3 nucleotides: TGTGCCTGTGTCACCGTCGGGGGTCGCACCGATAAACTCATCTTT.

Comments on this clone: The translation of this DNA and the TCRdb protein of a much larger clone differ at residue 10, probably owing to a read error; the protein shown here is translated from the DNA. The gene calls are TRDV2 and TRDJ1; 8 nucleotides agree with TRDD3. This CDR3 contains 17 residues. The trim removed 0 bases at V and 0 bases at J, leaving 8 bases unmatched. Germline loops: CDR1 GEAIGNYY, CDR2 EKD. The CDR3 loop reads CACDTLTGGLDTDKLIF. The CDR3, as DNA: TGTGCCTGTGACACCTTAACTGGGGGGCTTGACACCGATAAACTCATCTTT.

A few counts support this clone. TCRdb's protein, taken from a much larger clone, differs from this DNA's translation at residue 10, likely owing to a read error; the protein displayed comes from the DNA. This sample also contains other DNA sequences that code for the same CDR3. The V gene is TRDV2, the J gene TRDJ1, with 12 nucleotides matching TRDD3. V shed 2 bases and J 3 bases; nucleotides not matched to a gene: 6. Germline V gives CDR1 GEAIGNYY, CDR2 EKD. The CDR3 has 16 amino acids. The CDR3: CACDKLGDTHADKLIF. CDR3 in DNA: TGTGCCTGTGACAAGCTGGGGGATACGCACGCCGATAAACTCATCTTT.

As for this clone: This probably arose from a read error, given a far larger clone one base away. Other DNA variants within this sample encode the same CDR3. The chain employs TRDV2 and TRDJ3; maybe TRDD3 (5 bases). Germline-derived CDR1 and CDR2 are GEAIGNYY and EKD. This CDR3 contains 20 residues. CDR3 sequence: CACDTLGTTNGSWDTRQMFF. The CDR3 coding sequence is TGTGCCTGTGACACCTTGGGGACCACGAACGGCTCCTGGGACACCAGACAGATGTTTTTC.

By proportion, this clone is medium-sized. The chain recombines TRDV2 with TRDJ1; D uncertain. The CDR3 has 12 amino acids. V shed 2 bases and J shed 1 base, with 4 bases lying between them. Per the germline V gene, CDR1 is GEAIGNYY and CDR2 is EKD. CDR3 coding DNA: TGTGCCTGTGACAGGGGCACCGATAAACTCATCTTT. This encodes CACDRGTDKLIF.